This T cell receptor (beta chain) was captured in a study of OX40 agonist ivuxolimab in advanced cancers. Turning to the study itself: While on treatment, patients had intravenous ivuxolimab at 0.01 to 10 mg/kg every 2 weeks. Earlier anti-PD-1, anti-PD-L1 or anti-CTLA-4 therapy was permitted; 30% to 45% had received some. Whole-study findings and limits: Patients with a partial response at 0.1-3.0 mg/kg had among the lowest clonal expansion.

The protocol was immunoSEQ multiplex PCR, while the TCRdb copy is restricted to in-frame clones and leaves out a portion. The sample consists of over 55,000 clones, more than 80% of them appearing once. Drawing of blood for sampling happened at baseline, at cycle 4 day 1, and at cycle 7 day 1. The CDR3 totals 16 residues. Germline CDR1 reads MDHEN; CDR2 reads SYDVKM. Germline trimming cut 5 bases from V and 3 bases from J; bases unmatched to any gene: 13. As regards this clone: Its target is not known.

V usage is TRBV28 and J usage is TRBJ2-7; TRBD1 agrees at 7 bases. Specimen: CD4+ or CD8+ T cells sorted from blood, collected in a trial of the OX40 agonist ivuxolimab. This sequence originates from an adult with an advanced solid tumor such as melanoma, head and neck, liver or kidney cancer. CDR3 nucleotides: TGTGCCAGCAGTCCCCCTACGACAGGGATTATCTACGAGCAGTACTTC. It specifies CASSPPTTGIIYEQYF. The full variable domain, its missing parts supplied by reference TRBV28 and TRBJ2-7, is DVKVTQSSRYLVKRTGEKVFLECVQDMDHENMFWYRQDPGLGLRLIYFSYDVKMKEKGDIPEGYSVSREKKERFSLILESASTNQTSMYLCASSPPTTGIIYEQYFGPGTRLTVT.